This T cell receptor (beta chain) derives from a study of T cell changes during pregnancy in multiple sclerosis. Clones were sequenced by immunoSEQ multiplex PCR, and TCRdb holds only the in-frame ones, with some missing. This table holds roughly 39,000 clones, approximately 90% found once. Source material: PBMCs (not recorded whether the cells were cultured). This clonotype was sampled from a female donor with multiple sclerosis, enrolled in a pregnancy study.

CDR3 sequence reads: CASSQVGPRAGTFTDTQYF. Written as DNA, the CDR3 is TGCGCCAGCAGCCAAGTTGGACCCCGGGCAGGGACCTTCACAGATACGCAGTATTTT. This chain uses TRBV4-1 with TRBJ2-3; D may match TRBD1 or TRBD2 (5 bases each). Between the trimmed V and J ends, which lost 1 base and 2 bases, there was a span of 22 bases. The CDR3 runs 19 residues. CDR1 is MGHRA and CDR2 is YSYEKL in the germline V gene.